This TCR beta chain was recorded in a study of beta chain features in type 1 diabetes. General observations from the study: VDJ junctions sequenced from type 1 diabetes patients showed fewer insertions and more deletions. PCR may have favored shorter templates equally in patients and controls. Researchers reported that naive, central memory and Treg TCRB repertoires appeared more similar in patients than in healthy donors. TCRB CDR3s from Type 1 diabetes patients were moderately but significantly shorter in all four CD4+ subsets.

Expressed TCRB transcripts were sequenced because the entire RNA isolate underwent reverse transcription. Clones were read by immunoSEQ multiplex PCR, and TCRdb kept only the in-frame ones, dropping some. Of over 650,000 clones in the sample, around 15% were seen once. Points on this clone: The target antigen is unknown. This sample also contains other DNA sequences that code for the same CDR3.

The sample comprised naive CD4+ T cells from blood. The receptor comes from a man younger than 35 with type 1 diabetes.

CDR3 DNA: TGTGCCAGCAGCTTCGGCAGGAACTATGGCTACACCTTC. Translated, it gives CASSFGRNYGYTF. The rearrangement links TRBV7-9 to TRBJ1-2; D gene uncertain. The CDR3 loop spans 13 amino acids. In germline, CDR1 is SEHNR, CDR2 FQNEAQ (reference sequence). V was clipped by 3 bases and J by 2 bases, with 7 bases between them. The full variable domain, with the rest looked up from reference TRBV7-9 and TRBJ1-2, is DTGVSQNPRHKITKRGQNVTFRCDPISEHNRLYWYRQTLGQGPEFLTYFQNEAQLEKSRLLSDRFSAERPKGSFSTLEIQRTEQGDSAMYLCASSFGRNYGYTFGSGTRLTVV.